These 31 T cell receptor beta chains came from one sample sequenced in a study of beta chain features in type 1 diabetes. Expressed TCRB transcripts were sequenced because the isolated RNA had all been reverse transcribed beforehand. TCRdb keeps only in-frame clones here, not all; method: immunoSEQ multiplex PCR. The repertoire includes around 180,000 clones, more than 10% of them detected once, and 0.62% sits in the top ten. Sequencing was carried out using central memory CD4+ T cells from blood. The receptors were sampled from a woman aged 18-29 years in good health.

The gene calls are TRBV9 and TRBJ2-1; D is possibly TRBD2 (5 bases). The germline CDR1 and CDR2 sequences are SGDLS and YYNGEE. The ends were cut back, 0 bases at V and 7 bases at J, with 11 bases in the middle. The CDR3 covers 14 residues. As DNA, the CDR3 is TGTGCCAGCAGCGTAGCGGGGTACTGGAATGAGCAGTTCTTC. It translates to CASSVAGYWNEQFF.

This clone was observed a few times. The V gene is TRBV9, the J gene TRBJ2-1; weak D call: TRBD2 (6 bases). The V end lost 4 bases, the J end lost 4 bases, and 9 bases lay between the germline ends. This CDR3 comprises 13 residues. Germline V gene lookup returns CDR1 SGDLS and CDR2 YYNGEE. In nucleotides, the CDR3 is TGTGCCAGCAGCTCGGGGGTGTACAATGAGCAGTTCTTC. It encodes CASSSGVYNEQFF.

Remarks on this clone: Other nucleotide sequences in the sample specify the same CDR3. The V and J genes are TRBV28 and TRBJ2-6; D is possibly TRBD1 (5 bases). Trimming removed 3 bases at V and 4 bases at J, with 10 bases between. Germline-derived CDR1 and CDR2 are MDHEN and SYDVKM. CDR3 length equals 15 residues. The CDR3 bases are TGTGCCAGCAGTTTTGGACAAGCCGGGGCCAACGTCCTGACTTTC. Encoded protein: CASSFGQAGANVLTF.

The chain has TRBV6-6 and TRBJ2-1; TRBD2 is a possible D gene (6 bases). The CDR3 is 15 amino acids. Trimming pared 7 bases from V and 6 bases from J, leaving 19 bases between. Germline assignment: CDR1 MNHNY and CDR2 SVGAGI (reference sequence). CDR3: CASNLGSGQFNEQFF. The CDR3 DNA reads TGTGCCAGCAATCTGGGGAGCGGGCAGTTCAATGAGCAGTTCTTC.

The chain joins TRBV5-1 to TRBJ2-6; TRBD2 is a possible D gene (5 bases). Germline V gene data show CDR1 as SGHRS and CDR2 as YFSETQ. This CDR3 spans 15 amino acids. Trimming cost V 4 bases and J 2 bases, with 10 bases left between them. The CDR3 region has the DNA TGCGCCAGCAGCGGGGTGGGAGCTGGGGCCAACGTCCTGACTTTC. Translating gives CASSGVGAGANVLTF.

The chain carries TRBV29-1 and TRBJ2-1; 12 bases are a match to TRBD2. CDR1 is SQVTM, CDR2 ANQGSEA, per germline. The CDR3 loop spans 13 amino acids. V trimming: 5 bases; J trimming: 6 bases; junction bases outside the gene matches: 2. The CDR3 nucleotides are TGCAGCGTTCTAGCGGGAGGGCCCAATGAGCAGTTCTTC. This encodes CSVLAGGPNEQFF.

This clone has just a few counts. The chain is built from TRBV5-4 and TRBJ1-2; D is unclear. This CDR3 spans 14 amino acids. Between the trimmed V and J ends, which lost 1 base and 0 bases, there was a span of 7 bases. CDR1 is SGHNT, CDR2 YYREEE, per germline (reference sequence). The CDR3 coding sequence is TGTGCCAGCAGCTTGAGTAGAGCTAACTATGGCTACACCTTC. This gives the protein CASSLSRANYGYTF. Combining the CDR3 with reference TRBV5-4 and TRBJ1-2 gives the whole variable domain ETGVTQSPTHLIKTRGQQVTLRCSSQSGHNTVSWYQQALGQGPQFIFQYYREEENGRGNFPPRFSGLQFPNYSSELNVNALELDDSALYLCASSLSRANYGYTFGSGTRLTVV.

This clone showed up just a few times. This chain links TRBV2 with TRBJ1-5; no definite D call. Germline V lookup: CDR1 SNHLY, CDR2 FYNNEI. There are 15 residues in the CDR3. V was pared by 7 bases and J by 4 bases, with 17 bases between. CDR3 sequence: CASKAGSSLNQPQHF. CDR3 bases: TGTGCCAGCAAGGCAGGCTCGTCTCTTAATCAGCCCCAGCATTTT.

This chain uses TRBV7-2 with TRBJ2-1, with D perhaps TRBD1 (6 bases). The CDR3 runs to 14 residues. V gave up 5 bases and J gave up 7 bases, with 15 bases separating them. CDR1 and CDR2 (germline): SGHTA, FQGNSA. The CDR3 sequence: CASSKEVQGNEQFF. The CDR3 nucleotides are TGTGCCAGCAGCAAAGAGGTGCAGGGGAATGAGCAGTTCTTC. The entire variable domain, with the rest obtained from reference TRBV7-2 and TRBJ2-1, is as follows: GAGVSQSPSNKVTEKGKDVELRCDPISGHTALYWYRQSLGQGLEFLIYFQGNSAPDKSGLPSDRFSAERTGGSVSTLTIQRTQQEDSAVYLCASSKEVQGNEQFFGPGTRLTVL.

V and J are TRBV29-1 and TRBJ2-5, with D possibly TRBD1 on 6 matching bases. The germline gives CDR1 SQVTM, CDR2 ANQGSEA. The CDR3 totals 13 residues. CDR3 sequence: CSWWGPASETQYF. The CDR3 region has the DNA TGCAGTTGGTGGGGGCCGGCGTCAGAGACCCAGTACTTC.

CDR3 sequence (DNA): TGTGCCACCAGCAGACAACGTCCAGGGGGCGCGTACATTCAGTACTTC. Amino acids: CATSRQRPGGAYIQYF. This chain connects TRBV15 to TRBJ2-4; 8 nucleotides align to TRBD1. Trimming removed 2 bases from V and 8 bases from J; junction bases left unmatched: 11. The CDR3 sequence is 16 residues long. Germline V gene data show CDR1 as LNHNV and CDR2 as YYDKDF (reference sequence).

The V gene is TRBV7-9, the J gene TRBJ2-7; 12 bases match TRBD2. V lost 5 bases to trimming and J lost 7 bases; unmatched junction nucleotides: 9. The germline V gene encodes CDR1 SEHNR and CDR2 FQNEAQ (reference sequence). The CDR3 sequence is 15 residues long. CDR3 protein: CASSPASGRAAEQYF. CDR3 bases: TGTGCCAGCAGCCCTGCTAGCGGGAGGGCCGCAGAGCAGTACTTC.

This clone was counted between two and nine times. This chain joins TRBV9 and TRBJ1-2, with D uncertain. The CDR3 sequence is 17 residues long. V was clipped by 4 bases and J by 8 bases, with 27 bases between them. Germline V lookup: CDR1 SGDLS, CDR2 YYNGEE. In DNA, the CDR3 is TGTGCCAGCAGCCCCTGGAGGGATCCGGGAAACGTTGGAGGCTACACCTTC. This codes for CASSPWRDPGNVGGYTF.

The chain carries TRBV29-1 and TRBJ1-5; D perhaps matches TRBD1 (6 bases). The CDR3 spans 14 residues. Germline assignment: CDR1 SQVTM and CDR2 ANQGSEA. V lost 4 bases to trimming and J lost 3 bases, with 13 bases between them. The CDR3 spells CSVGGGEPNQPQHF. Here the CDR3 DNA reads TGCAGCGTTGGAGGGGGGGAGCCCAATCAGCCCCAGCATTTT.

The V and J genes are TRBV5-1 and TRBJ1-3; D gene unclear. CDR3 length: 14 residues. Between the trimmed V and J ends, which lost 0 bases and 0 bases, there was a span of 4 bases. The V gene's germline CDR1 is SGHRS and CDR2 YFSETQ. The CDR3 sequence: CASSLDNSGNTIYF. Written as DNA, the CDR3 is TGCGCCAGCAGCTTGGACAACTCTGGAAACACCATATATTTT.

This chain connects TRBV10-3 to TRBJ1-3; no clear D gene. V was shortened by 4 bases and J by 4 bases, with 2 bases between the two germline ends. Germline V gives CDR1 ENHRY, CDR2 SYGVKD. The CDR3 has 11 amino acids. CDR3 amino acids: CAISAGNTIYF. CDR3 nucleotide sequence: TGTGCCATCAGTGCAGGAAACACCATATATTTT.

This clone has just a few counts. This chain connects TRBV25-1 to TRBJ2-1; no clear D. The CDR3 loop spans 18 amino acids. V gave up 2 bases and J gave up 3 bases, with 20 bases separating them. CDR1 is MGHDK and CDR2 is SYGVNS in the germline V gene. In nucleotides, the CDR3 is TGTGCCAGCAGTGAAGAATCGCACAGCCGTCTCATCTACAATGAGCAGTTCTTC. As protein: CASSEESHSRLIYNEQFF.

The chain couples TRBV4-2 to TRBJ2-3; 10 bases fit TRBD2. The V and J ends lost 0 bases and 3 bases, in that order; junction bases with no gene match: 3. The CDR3 length is 16 residues. Germline V gives CDR1 LGHNA, CDR2 YNFKEQ. Written as DNA, the CDR3 is TGTGCCAGCAGCCAAGAACTAGCGGGATTTACAGATACGCAGTATTTT. Translated: CASSQELAGFTDTQYF.

This clone was found a few times. The chain uses TRBV14 and TRBJ2-5; 9 bases agree with TRBD2. Trimming removed 2 bases from V and 1 base from J; junction bases left unmatched: 11. The CDR3 spans 18 residues. Germline lookup yields CDR1 SGHDN and CDR2 FVKESK. This chain's CDR3 is CASSQSWGAGGRQETQYF. The DNA of the CDR3 is TGTGCCAGCAGCCAATCTTGGGGAGCGGGAGGACGCCAAGAGACCCAGTACTTC.

This chain connects TRBV5-1 to TRBJ2-1; TRBD1 aligns across 9 bases. V lost 4 bases, J lost 9 bases, and 11 bases stayed unmatched. The germline V gene has CDR1 SGHRS and CDR2 YFSETQ. The CDR3 sequence is 15 residues long. This CDR3 is CASSPETGGFGEQFF. Written as DNA, the CDR3 is TGCGCCAGCAGCCCTGAGACAGGGGGATTCGGTGAGCAGTTCTTC.

CDR3 protein: CASSGDRTGELFF. The CDR3 nucleotides are TGTGCCAGCAGCGGGGACAGGACCGGGGAGCTGTTTTTT. The rearrangement uses TRBV9 and TRBJ2-2; 8 bases match TRBD1. There are 13 residues in the CDR3. Per germline, CDR1 SGDLS and CDR2 YYNGEE. J was trimmed by 5 bases and V by 3 bases; bases with no gene match: 0.

This clone was observed a few times. CDR3 protein: CASSRTWEQYF. The DNA of the CDR3 is TGTGCCAGCAGCCGTACATGGGAGCAGTACTTC. The J gene is TRBJ2-7, the V gene TRBV7-9, with no clear D. This CDR3 region has 11 residues. Germline V gene sequence: CDR1 SEHNR, CDR2 FQNEAQ (reference sequence). With 5 bases removed from V and 7 bases from J, the gap between germline ends came to 9 bases. Full variable domain (outside the CDR3, taken from reference TRBV7-9 and TRBJ2-7): DTGVSQNPRHKITKRGQNVTFRCDPISEHNRLYWYRQTLGQGPEFLTYFQNEAQLEKSRLLSDRFSAERPKGSFSTLEIQRTEQGDSAMYLCASSRTWEQYFGPGTRLTVT.

In its sample, this clone was seen a few times. The genes are TRBV7-2 and TRBJ2-5; 8 nucleotides agree with TRBD2. The CDR3 covers 14 residues. Germline trimming cut 5 bases from V and 4 bases from J; bases unmatched to any gene: 6. Germline CDR1 and CDR2: SGHTA and FQGNSA. The DNA of the CDR3 is TGTGCCAGCAGCCAGCGGGAGAGGGGAGAGACCCAGTACTTC. This codes for CASSQRERGETQYF.

This clone was seen only a few times. The chain has TRBV2 and TRBJ2-3, with D unclear. The CDR3 loop spans 14 amino acids. Between the trimmed V and J ends, which lost 11 bases and 2 bases, there was a span of 17 bases. CDR1 and CDR2 from the germline V gene are SNHLY and FYNNEI. The CDR3 sequence: CASTPAENTDTQYF. The CDR3 DNA reads TGTGCCTCTACCCCGGCGGAAAACACAGATACGCAGTATTTT.

In its sample, this clone was seen a few times. The V gene is TRBV30, the J gene TRBJ2-4; 7 nucleotides match TRBD1. The length of the CDR3 is 13 residues. Per germline, CDR1 GTSNPN and CDR2 SVGIG (reference sequence). V shed 4 bases and J 6 bases; nucleotides not matched to a gene: 6. CDR3 residues: CAWMIRQGNIQYF. The CDR3 DNA reads TGTGCCTGGATGATTCGACAGGGAAACATTCAGTACTTC.

This clone has only a few counts. This chain uses TRBV7-9 with TRBJ2-7; D perhaps matches TRBD1 (6 bases). This CDR3 has 14 amino acids. Germline V gives CDR1 SEHNR, CDR2 FQNEAQ (reference sequence). V lost 6 bases, J lost 3 bases, and 15 bases lay in between. The DNA of the CDR3 is TGTGCCAGCAGTTTATCTCGGACAGACTACGAGCAGTACTTC. Its protein is CASSLSRTDYEQYF. Full variable domain (remainder filled in from reference TRBV7-9 and TRBJ2-7): DTGVSQNPRHKITKRGQNVTFRCDPISEHNRLYWYRQTLGQGPEFLTYFQNEAQLEKSRLLSDRFSAERPKGSFSTLEIQRTEQGDSAMYLCASSLSRTDYEQYFGPGTRLTVT.

The table lists this clone with a few counts. The chain uses TRBV5-1 and TRBJ2-4; D is ambiguous. The V end lost 0 bases, the J end lost 6 bases, and 7 bases lay between the germline ends. Germline CDR1 reads SGHRS; CDR2 reads YFSETQ. This CDR3 is 13 amino acids long. DNA of the CDR3: TGCGCCAGCAGCTTGGGGGCTGGAAACATTCAGTACTTC. Protein sequence: CASSLGAGNIQYF.

This clone was seen a handful of times. V is TRBV29-1 and J is TRBJ1-1, with TRBD1 as a possible D gene (6 bases). V was shortened by 6 bases and J by 4 bases, with 12 bases between the two germline ends. This CDR3 contains 12 residues. The germline V gene has CDR1 SQVTM and CDR2 ANQGSEA. CDR3 sequence: CSVEDRSTEAFF. CDR3 bases: TGCAGCGTCGAGGACAGATCCACTGAAGCTTTCTTT.

This rearrangement joins TRBV7-3 to TRBJ2-1; 12 nucleotides line up with TRBD2. The germline gives CDR1 SGHTA, CDR2 FQGTGA. The CDR3 has 14 amino acids. With 4 bases clipped from V and 7 bases from J, the junction kept 2 bases outside the gene matches. CDR3: CASSSGTSGNEQFF. CDR3 bases: TGTGCCAGCAGCTCCGGGACTAGCGGGAATGAGCAGTTCTTC.

J is TRBJ2-1 and V is TRBV5-6; 10 nucleotides line up with TRBD2. The CDR3 has 16 amino acids. The V gene's germline CDR1 is SGHDT and CDR2 YYEEEE. V lost 1 base, J lost 6 bases, and 7 bases stayed unmatched. In nucleotides, the CDR3 is TGTGCCAGCAGCTTGATGGGAAGCGGGAGGGTCAATGAGCAGTTCTTC. Translating gives CASSLMGSGRVNEQFF.

This clone has more than one count but fewer than ten. The chain joins TRBV6-6 to TRBJ2-1; 8 bases are a match to TRBD2. CDR1 MNHNY and CDR2 SVGAGI come from the germline V gene (reference sequence). V was clipped by 7 bases and J by 4 bases; unmatched bases: 9. The CDR3 has 15 amino acids. The CDR3 sequence: CASTFGGAGYNEQFF. The CDR3 DNA sequence: TGTGCCAGCACCTTCGGGGGGGCCGGGTACAATGAGCAGTTCTTC.